This T cell receptor (beta chain) appears in the sequencing data of a study of cytotoxic CD8 clonotypes in ibrutinib-treated CLL. The overall study: Following treatment for a median approximately 12 months, range 6 to 36, response samples were then taken. Study-wide results and caveats: A rise in clonality was seen at ibrutinib response, and a fall back toward baseline was seen at progression. Public clonotypes proved infrequent, and on treatment they shrank or remained steady.

Points on this clone: The antigen is unknown.

TCRdb's copy holds only in-frame clones and misses some; the assay was immunoSEQ multiplex PCR. This table holds approximately 280,000 clones, less than 85% found once. The CDR3 sequence is 14 residues long. V dropped 1 base and J dropped 8 bases, with 12 bases sitting between them. CDR1 LNHDA and CDR2 SQIVND come from the germline V gene (reference sequence). Specimen: PBMCs, collected at disease progression, from a patient treated with ibrutinib. This chain connects TRBV19 to TRBJ2-1; D is undetermined. The receptor was derived from a human donor with chronic lymphocytic leukemia. The CDR3 loop is CASSIVSKAHEQFF. CDR3 in DNA: TGTGCCAGTAGTATAGTCTCCAAGGCCCATGAGCAGTTCTTC.